Presented here are 13 T cell receptor beta chains from one specimen sequenced in a study of T cell responses to AZD1222 COVID-19 vaccine. TCRdb's table, derived via immunoSEQ multiplex PCR, lists solely in-frame clones and lacks some. This sample carries roughly 150,000 clones, 89% of them seen once, and the ten largest clones take approximately 5.1%. The specimen comprised peripheral blood, sampled on day 0 of AZD1222 vaccination. The origin of the receptors is an adult in good health.

This chain joins TRBV7-3 and TRBJ2-1; D is uncertain. Germline V gives CDR1 SGHTA, CDR2 FQGTGA. The CDR3 is 12 amino acids. V was pared by 5 bases and J by 8 bases, with 10 bases between. CDR3 DNA: TGTGCCAGCAGCCAAAACTCCGATGAGCAGTTCTTC. Translating gives CASSQNSDEQFF.

For the CDR3, the DNA is TGTGCCAGCAGCTTAGATCAAGCGAGAGATACGCAGTATTTT. It codes for CASSLDQARDTQYF. V gene TRBV7-2 combines with J gene TRBJ2-3; D is undetermined. The CDR3 runs to 14 residues. Trimming cost V 1 base and J 5 bases, with 10 bases left between them. CDR1 is SGHTA, CDR2 FQGNSA, per germline. Supplemented by reference TRBV7-2 and TRBJ2-3, the full variable domain reads GAGVSQSPSNKVTEKGKDVELRCDPISGHTALYWYRQSLGQGLEFLIYFQGNSAPDKSGLPSDRFSAERTGGSVSTLTIQRTQQEDSAVYLCASSLDQARDTQYFGPGTRLTVL.

The V call is TRBV6-2 or TRBV6-3, the J call TRBJ1-2; possible D gene TRBD1, 6 bases. The CDR3 covers 13 residues. V was clipped by 6 bases and J by 2 bases, with 10 bases between them. Germline V gene lookup returns CDR1 MNHEY and CDR2 SVGEGT. CDR3 protein: CASSPDRNYGYTF. Here the CDR3 DNA reads TGTGCCAGCAGCCCCGACAGGAACTATGGCTACACCTTC.

The CDR3 reads CAWTGQLNYGYTF. In DNA, the CDR3 is TGTGCCTGGACGGGACAGCTAAACTATGGCTACACCTTC. The rearrangement links TRBV30 to TRBJ1-2; 7 bases are shared with TRBD1. The CDR3 loop spans 13 amino acids. Germline values: CDR1 GTSNPN, CDR2 SVGIG (reference sequence). J lost 2 bases, V lost 4 bases, and 4 bases had no gene match.

The chain couples TRBV24-1 to TRBJ2-5; the D gene could be TRBD1 or TRBD2 (5 bases each). Germline CDR1 is KGHDR and CDR2 is SFDVKD. V lost 6 bases to trimming and J lost 5 bases, with 15 bases between them. The CDR3 runs 14 residues. The CDR3 loop reads CATSHWDQRETQYF. The CDR3 DNA is TGTGCCACCAGTCACTGGGACCAAAGGGAGACCCAGTACTTC.

This chain joins TRBV9 and TRBJ2-1, with TRBD2 matching 15 bases. Germline V gene sequence: CDR1 SGDLS, CDR2 YYNGEE. Losses at the gene ends were 3 bases for V and 8 bases for J; bases not matched to a gene: 9. The CDR3 runs 17 residues. The CDR3 loop reads CASSARTGLAGGYEQFF. CDR3 sequence (DNA): TGTGCCAGCAGCGCTCGAACCGGACTAGCGGGAGGGTATGAGCAGTTCTTC.

The genes are TRBV7-9 and TRBJ1-5, with a tentative D call TRBD1 (6 bases). CDR1 and CDR2 from the germline V gene are SEHNR and FQNEAQ (reference sequence). The CDR3 runs to 14 residues. Trimming cost V 8 bases and J 4 bases, with 15 bases left between them. CDR3 loop: CASSPGGGNQPQHF. The DNA for the CDR3 is TGTGCCAGCTCTCCCGGAGGGGGGAATCAGCCCCAGCATTTT.

The chain joins TRBV27 to TRBJ1-5, with a possible D match to TRBD1 (5 bases). Trimming stripped 6 bases from V and 6 bases from J, with 21 bases between. Germline V gene data show CDR1 as MNHEY and CDR2 as SMNVEV (reference sequence). The length of the CDR3 is 16 residues. CDR3 protein: CASRGTQGWGGQPQHF. In DNA form, the CDR3 reads TGTGCCAGCAGGGGAACCCAGGGATGGGGGGGTCAGCCCCAGCATTTT.

The V call is TRBV28, the J call TRBJ2-7; maybe TRBD1 (6 bases). The CDR3 is 14 amino acids. Germline V gene data show CDR1 as MDHEN and CDR2 as SYDVKM. V was clipped by 6 bases and J by 3 bases, with 15 bases between them. Here the CDR3 DNA reads TGTGCCAGCAGGCCCGGACAGAGTATCTACGAGCAGTACTTC. This codes for CASRPGQSIYEQYF.

This chain connects TRBV27 to TRBJ2-7; D gene uncertain. This CDR3 is 14 amino acids long. The germline gives CDR1 MNHEY, CDR2 SMNVEV (reference sequence). Trimming pared 5 bases from V and 4 bases from J, leaving 15 bases between. CDR3 loop: CASSTTSDGYEQYF. DNA of the CDR3: TGTGCCAGCAGTACTACCTCGGACGGTTACGAGCAGTACTTC.

The rearrangement uses TRBV4-3 and TRBJ2-6; D is ambiguous. Trimming removed 4 bases at V and 2 bases at J, with 9 bases between. The CDR3 loop spans 15 amino acids. In germline, CDR1 is LGHNA, CDR2 YSLEER. Written as DNA, the CDR3 is TGCGCCAGCAGCCCCGGCAGGCCTGGGGCCAACGTCCTGACTTTC. Its translation: CASSPGRPGANVLTF.

The chain carries TRBV23-1 and TRBJ1-5; 8 bases line up with TRBD1. TRBV23-1 is designated an ORF whose function remains uncertain. Trimming cost V 2 bases and J 14 bases; bases outside gene matches: 2. This CDR3 is 11 amino acids long. The CDR3 is CASSQGTGKHF. In DNA form, the CDR3 reads TGCGCCAGCAGTCAAGGGACAGGCAAGCATTTT.

The V and J genes are TRBV15 and TRBJ2-3, with TRBD2 identical over 9 bases. CDR3 length equals 14 residues. Germline CDR1 is LNHNV and CDR2 is YYDKDF (reference sequence). With V trimmed by 9 bases and J by 8 bases, 12 bases remained unmatched. Written as DNA, the CDR3 is TGTGCCACGTCGAGGCGGGAGGGCCTCGTTACGCAGTATTTT. Its translation is CATSRREGLVTQYF.